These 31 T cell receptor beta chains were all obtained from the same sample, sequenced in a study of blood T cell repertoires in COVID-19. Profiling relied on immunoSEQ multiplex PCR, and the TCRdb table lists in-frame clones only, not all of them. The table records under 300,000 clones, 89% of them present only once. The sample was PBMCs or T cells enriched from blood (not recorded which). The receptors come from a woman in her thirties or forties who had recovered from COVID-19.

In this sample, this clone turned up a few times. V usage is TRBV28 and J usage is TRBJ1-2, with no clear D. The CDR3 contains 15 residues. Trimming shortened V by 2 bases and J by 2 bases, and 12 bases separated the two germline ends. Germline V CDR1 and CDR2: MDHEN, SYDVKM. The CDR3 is CASSLIGERNYGYTF. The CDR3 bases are TGTGCCAGCAGTTTAATCGGGGAGCGCAACTATGGCTACACCTTC.

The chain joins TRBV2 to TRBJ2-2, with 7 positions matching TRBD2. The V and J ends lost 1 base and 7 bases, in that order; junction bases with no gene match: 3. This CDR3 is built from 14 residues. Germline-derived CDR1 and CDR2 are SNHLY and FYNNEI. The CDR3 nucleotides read TGTGCCAGCAGTGAAGAGGCTAGCGGCGGGGAGCTGTTTTTT. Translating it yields CASSEEASGGELFF.

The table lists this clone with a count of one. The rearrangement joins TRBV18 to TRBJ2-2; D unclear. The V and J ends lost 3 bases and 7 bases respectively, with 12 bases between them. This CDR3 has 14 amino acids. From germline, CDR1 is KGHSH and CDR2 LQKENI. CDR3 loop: CASSPPSIDGELFF. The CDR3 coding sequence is TGTGCCAGCTCACCGCCTTCCATAGACGGGGAGCTGTTTTTT.

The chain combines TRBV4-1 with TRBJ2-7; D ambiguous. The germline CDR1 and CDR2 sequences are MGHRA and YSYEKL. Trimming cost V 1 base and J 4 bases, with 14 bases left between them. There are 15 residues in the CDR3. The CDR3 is CASSQALSMQYEQYF. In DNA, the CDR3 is TGCGCCAGCAGCCAAGCTCTATCAATGCAATACGAGCAGTACTTC.

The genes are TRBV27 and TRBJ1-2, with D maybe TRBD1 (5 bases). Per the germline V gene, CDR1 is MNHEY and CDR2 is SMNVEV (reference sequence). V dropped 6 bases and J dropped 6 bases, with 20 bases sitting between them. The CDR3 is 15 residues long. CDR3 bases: TGTGCCAGCAGGAGAGACTCCCCCGGGGGTAATGGCTACACCTTC. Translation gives CASRRDSPGGNGYTF.

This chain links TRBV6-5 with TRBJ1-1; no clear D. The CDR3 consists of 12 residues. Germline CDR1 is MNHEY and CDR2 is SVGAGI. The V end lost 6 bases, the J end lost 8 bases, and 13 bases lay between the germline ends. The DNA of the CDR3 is TGTGCCAGCAGCACGGGAGCCAGCGAAGCTTTCTTT. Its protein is CASSTGASEAFF.

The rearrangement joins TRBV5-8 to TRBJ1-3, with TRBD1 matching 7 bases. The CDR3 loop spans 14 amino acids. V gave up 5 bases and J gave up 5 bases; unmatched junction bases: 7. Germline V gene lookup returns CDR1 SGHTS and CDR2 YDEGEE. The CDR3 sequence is CASSTWDSRNTIYF. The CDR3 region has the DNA TGTGCCAGCAGTACCTGGGACAGTAGAAACACCATATATTTT.

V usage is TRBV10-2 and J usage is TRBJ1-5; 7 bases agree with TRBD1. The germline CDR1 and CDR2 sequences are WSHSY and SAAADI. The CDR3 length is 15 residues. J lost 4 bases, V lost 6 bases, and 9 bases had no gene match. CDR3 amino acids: CASRYSGTANQPQHF. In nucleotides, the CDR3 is TGCGCCAGCAGGTATTCCGGGACAGCTAATCAGCCCCAGCATTTT.

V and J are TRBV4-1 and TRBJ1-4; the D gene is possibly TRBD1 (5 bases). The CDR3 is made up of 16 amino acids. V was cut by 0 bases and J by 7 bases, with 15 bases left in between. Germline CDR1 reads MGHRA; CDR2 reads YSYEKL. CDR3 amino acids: CASSQELSGGFEKLFF. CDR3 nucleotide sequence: TGCGCCAGCAGCCAAGAACTCTCCGGGGGGTTTGAAAAACTGTTTTTT.

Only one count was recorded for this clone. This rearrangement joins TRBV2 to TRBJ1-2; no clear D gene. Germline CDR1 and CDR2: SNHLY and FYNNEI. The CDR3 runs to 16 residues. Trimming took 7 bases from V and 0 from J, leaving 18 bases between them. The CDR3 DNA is TGTGCCAGCAAAACAGATCCCACCAGGCCTAACTATGGCTACACCTTC. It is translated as CASKTDPTRPNYGYTF.

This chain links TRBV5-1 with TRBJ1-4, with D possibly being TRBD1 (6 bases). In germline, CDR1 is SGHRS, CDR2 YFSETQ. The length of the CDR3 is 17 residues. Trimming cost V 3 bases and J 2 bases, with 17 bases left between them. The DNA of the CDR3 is TGCGCCAGCAGCTCAACAGGGAGAGGAAGCACTAATGAAAAACTGTTTTTT. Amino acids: CASSSTGRGSTNEKLFF.

CDR3 sequence (DNA): TGTGCCAGCAGTTACGGGGCGCTAAACACCGGGGAGCTGTTTTTT. Protein sequence: CASSYGALNTGELFF. This rearrangement joins TRBV6-5 to TRBJ2-2, with a tentative D call TRBD1 (5 bases). V was pared by 2 bases and J by 2 bases, with 9 bases between. The CDR3 sequence is 15 residues long. Germline values: CDR1 MNHEY, CDR2 SVGAGI.

In nucleotides, the CDR3 is TGTGCCAGCAGACCACAGGGGCAGGATGGCTACACCTTC. This translates into CASRPQGQDGYTF. The chain links TRBV27 to TRBJ1-2; 7 nucleotides match TRBD1. CDR3 length: 13 residues. The V gene's germline CDR1 is MNHEY and CDR2 SMNVEV (reference sequence). J gave up 6 bases and V 6 bases, and 7 bases lay outside the gene matches.

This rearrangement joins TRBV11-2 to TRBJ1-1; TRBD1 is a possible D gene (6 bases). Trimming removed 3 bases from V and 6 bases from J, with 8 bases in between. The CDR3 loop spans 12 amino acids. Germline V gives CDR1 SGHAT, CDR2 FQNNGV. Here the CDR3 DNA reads TGTGCCAGCAGCTTGGGGGCCCCTGAAGCTTTCTTT. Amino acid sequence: CASSLGAPEAFF.

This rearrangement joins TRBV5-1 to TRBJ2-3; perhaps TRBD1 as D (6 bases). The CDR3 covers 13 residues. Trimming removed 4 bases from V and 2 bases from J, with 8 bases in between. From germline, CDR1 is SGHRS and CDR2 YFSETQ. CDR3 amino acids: CASSGGVTDTQYF. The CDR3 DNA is TGCGCCAGCAGCGGGGGCGTCACAGATACGCAGTATTTT.

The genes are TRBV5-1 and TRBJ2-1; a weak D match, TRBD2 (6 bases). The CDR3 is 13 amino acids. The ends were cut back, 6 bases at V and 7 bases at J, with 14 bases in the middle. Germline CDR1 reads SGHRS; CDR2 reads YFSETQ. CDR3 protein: CASKVAGRNEQFF. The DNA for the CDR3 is TGCGCCAGCAAAGTTGCAGGGAGGAATGAGCAGTTCTTC.

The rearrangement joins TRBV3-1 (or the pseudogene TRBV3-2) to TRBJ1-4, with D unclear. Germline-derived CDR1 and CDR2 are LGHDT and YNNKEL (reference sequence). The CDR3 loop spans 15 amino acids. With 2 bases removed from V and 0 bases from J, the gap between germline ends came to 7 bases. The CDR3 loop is CASSQITATNEKLFF. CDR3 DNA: TGTGCCAGCAGCCAAATTACTGCAACTAATGAAAAACTGTTTTTT.

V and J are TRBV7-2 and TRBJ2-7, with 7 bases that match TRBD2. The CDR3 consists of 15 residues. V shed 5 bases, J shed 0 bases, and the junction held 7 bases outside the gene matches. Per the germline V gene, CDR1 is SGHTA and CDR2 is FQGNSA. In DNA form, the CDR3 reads TGTGCCAGCAGCCCCCAAGCGGGGAGCTCCTACGAGCAGTACTTC. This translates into CASSPQAGSSYEQYF. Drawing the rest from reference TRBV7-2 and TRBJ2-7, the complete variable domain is GAGVSQSPSNKVTEKGKDVELRCDPISGHTALYWYRQSLGQGLEFLIYFQGNSAPDKSGLPSDRFSAERTGGSVSTLTIQRTQQEDSAVYLCASSPQAGSSYEQYFGPGTRLTVT.

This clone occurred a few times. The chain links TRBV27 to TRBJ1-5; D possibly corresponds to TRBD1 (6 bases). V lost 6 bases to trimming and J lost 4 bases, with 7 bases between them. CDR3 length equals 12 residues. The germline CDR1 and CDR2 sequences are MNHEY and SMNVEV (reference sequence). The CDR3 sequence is CASRQGNQPQHF. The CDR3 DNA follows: TGTGCCAGCAGGCAGGGGAATCAGCCCCAGCATTTT.

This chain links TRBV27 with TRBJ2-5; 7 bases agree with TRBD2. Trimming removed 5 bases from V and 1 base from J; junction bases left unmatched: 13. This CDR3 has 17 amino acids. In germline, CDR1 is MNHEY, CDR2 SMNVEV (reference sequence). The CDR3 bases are TGTGCCAGCAGTCCCCTAAGAGCGGGAAGCTTCCAAGAGACCCAGTACTTC. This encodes CASSPLRAGSFQETQYF.

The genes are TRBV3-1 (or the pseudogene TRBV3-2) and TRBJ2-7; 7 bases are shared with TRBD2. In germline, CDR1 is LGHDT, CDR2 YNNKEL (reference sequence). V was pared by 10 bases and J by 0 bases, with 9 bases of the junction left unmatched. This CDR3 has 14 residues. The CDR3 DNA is TGTGCCAACACACTAGCGCCGAGCTCCTACGAGCAGTACTTC. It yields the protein CANTLAPSSYEQYF.

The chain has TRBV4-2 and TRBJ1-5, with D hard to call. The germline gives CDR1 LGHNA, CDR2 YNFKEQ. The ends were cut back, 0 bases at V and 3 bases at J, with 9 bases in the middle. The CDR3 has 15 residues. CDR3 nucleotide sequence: TGTGCCAGCAGCCAAGAACGGCAGGACAATCAGCCCCAGCATTTT. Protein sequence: CASSQERQDNQPQHF.

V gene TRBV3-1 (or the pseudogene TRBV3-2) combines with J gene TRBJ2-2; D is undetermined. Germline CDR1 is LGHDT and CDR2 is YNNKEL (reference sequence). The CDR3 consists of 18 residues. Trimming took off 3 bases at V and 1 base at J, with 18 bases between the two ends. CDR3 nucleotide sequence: TGTGCCAGCAGCCATAAACATGGTCCTCAACAGAACACCGGGGAGCTGTTTTTT. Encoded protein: CASSHKHGPQQNTGELFF.

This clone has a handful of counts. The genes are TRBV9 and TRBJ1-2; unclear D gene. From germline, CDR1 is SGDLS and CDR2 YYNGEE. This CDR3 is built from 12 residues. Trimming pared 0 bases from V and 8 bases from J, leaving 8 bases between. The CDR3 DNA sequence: TGTGCCAGCAGCGTAGGACAAAAGGGCTACACCTTC. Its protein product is CASSVGQKGYTF.

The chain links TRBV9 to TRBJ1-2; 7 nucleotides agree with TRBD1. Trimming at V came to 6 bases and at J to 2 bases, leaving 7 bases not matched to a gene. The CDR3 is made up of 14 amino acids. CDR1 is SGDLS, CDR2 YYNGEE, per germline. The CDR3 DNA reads TGTGCCAGCATCCAGACAGGGCACAACTATGGCTACACCTTC. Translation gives CASIQTGHNYGYTF.

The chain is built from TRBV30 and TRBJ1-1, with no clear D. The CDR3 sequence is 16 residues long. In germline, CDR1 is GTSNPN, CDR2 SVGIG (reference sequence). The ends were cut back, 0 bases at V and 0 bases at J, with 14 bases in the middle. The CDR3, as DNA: TGTGCCTGGAGTGTACCCGGGGAAGCAATGAACACTGAAGCTTTCTTT. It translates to CAWSVPGEAMNTEAFF.

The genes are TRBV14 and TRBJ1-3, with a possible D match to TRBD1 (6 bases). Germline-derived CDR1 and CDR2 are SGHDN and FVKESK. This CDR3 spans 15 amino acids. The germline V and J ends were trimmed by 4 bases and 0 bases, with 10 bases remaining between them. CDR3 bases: TGTGCCAGCAGCCGAAACAGGGCCTCTGGAAACACCATATATTTT. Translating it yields CASSRNRASGNTIYF.

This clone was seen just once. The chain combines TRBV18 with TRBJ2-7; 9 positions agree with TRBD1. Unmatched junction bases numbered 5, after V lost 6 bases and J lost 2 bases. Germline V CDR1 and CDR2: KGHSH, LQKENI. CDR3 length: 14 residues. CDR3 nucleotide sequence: TGTGCCAGCTCCGAGGGGACAGGGCCCTACGAGCAGTACTTC. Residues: CASSEGTGPYEQYF.

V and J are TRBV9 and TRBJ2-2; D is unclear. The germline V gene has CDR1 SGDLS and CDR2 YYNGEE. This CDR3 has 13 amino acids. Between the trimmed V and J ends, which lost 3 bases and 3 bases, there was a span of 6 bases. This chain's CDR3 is CASSETHTGELFF. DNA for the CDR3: TGTGCCAGCAGCGAAACTCACACCGGGGAGCTGTTTTTT. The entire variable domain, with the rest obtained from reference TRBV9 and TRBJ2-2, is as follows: DSGVTQTPKHLITATGQRVTLRCSPRSGDLSVYWYQQSLDQGLQFLIQYYNGEERAKGNILERFSAQQFPDLHSELNLSSLELGDSALYFCASSETHTGELFFGEGSRLTVL.

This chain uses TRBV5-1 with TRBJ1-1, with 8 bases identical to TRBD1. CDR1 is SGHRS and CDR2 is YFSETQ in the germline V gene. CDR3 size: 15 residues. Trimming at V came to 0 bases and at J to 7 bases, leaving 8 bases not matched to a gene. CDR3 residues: CASSLGAGGSGEAFF. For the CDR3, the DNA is TGCGCCAGCAGCTTGGGGGCAGGGGGCTCTGGTGAAGCTTTCTTT.

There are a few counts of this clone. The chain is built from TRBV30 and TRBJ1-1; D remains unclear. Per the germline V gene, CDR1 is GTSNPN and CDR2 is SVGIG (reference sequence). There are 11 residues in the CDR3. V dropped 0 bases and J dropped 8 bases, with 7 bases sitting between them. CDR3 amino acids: CAWSVGNEAFF. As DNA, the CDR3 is TGTGCCTGGAGTGTTGGCAACGAAGCTTTCTTT.